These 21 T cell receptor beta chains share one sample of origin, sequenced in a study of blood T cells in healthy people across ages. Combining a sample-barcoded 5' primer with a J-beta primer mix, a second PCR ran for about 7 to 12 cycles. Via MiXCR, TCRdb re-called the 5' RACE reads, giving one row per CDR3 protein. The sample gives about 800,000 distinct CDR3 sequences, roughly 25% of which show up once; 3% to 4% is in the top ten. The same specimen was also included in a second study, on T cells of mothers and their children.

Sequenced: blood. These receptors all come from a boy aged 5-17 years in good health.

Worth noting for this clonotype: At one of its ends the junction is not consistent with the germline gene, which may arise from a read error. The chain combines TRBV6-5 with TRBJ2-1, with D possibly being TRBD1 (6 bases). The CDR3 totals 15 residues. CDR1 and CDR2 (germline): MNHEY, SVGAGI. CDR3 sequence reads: CASSYGTNSYNVQFF. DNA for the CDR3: TGTGCCAGCAGTTACGGGACAAACTCCTACAATGTGCAGTTCTTC.

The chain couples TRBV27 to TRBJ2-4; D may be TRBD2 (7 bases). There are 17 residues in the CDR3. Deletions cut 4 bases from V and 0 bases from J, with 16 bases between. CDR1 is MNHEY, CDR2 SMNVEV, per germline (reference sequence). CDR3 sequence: CASSSQGGGVAKNIQYF. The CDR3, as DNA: TGTGCCAGCAGTTCCCAGGGAGGGGGGGTAGCCAAAAACATTCAGTACTTC.

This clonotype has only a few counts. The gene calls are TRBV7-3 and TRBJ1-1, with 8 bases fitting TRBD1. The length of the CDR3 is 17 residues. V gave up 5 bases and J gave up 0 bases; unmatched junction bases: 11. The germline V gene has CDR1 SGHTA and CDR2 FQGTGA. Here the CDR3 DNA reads TGTGCCAGCAGCCCGGACAGGGCAAAACACATGAACACTGAAGCTTTCTTT. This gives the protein CASSPDRAKHMNTEAFF.

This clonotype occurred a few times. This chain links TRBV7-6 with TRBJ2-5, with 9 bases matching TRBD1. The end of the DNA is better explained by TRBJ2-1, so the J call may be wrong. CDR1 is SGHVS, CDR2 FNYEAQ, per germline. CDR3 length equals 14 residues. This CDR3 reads CASSSGTGSNEQFF. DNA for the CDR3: TGTGCCAGCAGCTCCGGGACAGGGTCCAATGAGCAGTTCTTC.

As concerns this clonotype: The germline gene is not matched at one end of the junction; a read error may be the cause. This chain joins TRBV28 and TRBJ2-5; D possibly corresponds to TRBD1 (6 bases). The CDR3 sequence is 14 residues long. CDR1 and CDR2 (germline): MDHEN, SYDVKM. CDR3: CASSFIGQQETQYF. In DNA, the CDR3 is TGTGCCAGCAGTTTTATAGGACAGCAAGAAACCCAGTACTTC.

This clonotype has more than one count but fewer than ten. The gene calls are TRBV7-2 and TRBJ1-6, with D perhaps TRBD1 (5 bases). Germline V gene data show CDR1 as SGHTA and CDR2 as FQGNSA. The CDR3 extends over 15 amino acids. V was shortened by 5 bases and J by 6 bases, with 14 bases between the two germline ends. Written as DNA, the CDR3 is TGTGCCAGCAGCGGGGGACGGTGGACTAATTCACCCCTCCACTTT. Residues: CASSGGRWTNSPLHF.

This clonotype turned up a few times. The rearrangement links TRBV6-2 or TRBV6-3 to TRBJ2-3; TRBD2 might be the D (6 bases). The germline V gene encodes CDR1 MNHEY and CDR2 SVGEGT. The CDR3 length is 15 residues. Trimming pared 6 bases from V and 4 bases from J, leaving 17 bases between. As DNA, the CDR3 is TGTGCCAGCAGAACTGGCGGGAAGGCTGCAGATACGCAGTATTTT. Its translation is CASRTGGKAADTQYF.

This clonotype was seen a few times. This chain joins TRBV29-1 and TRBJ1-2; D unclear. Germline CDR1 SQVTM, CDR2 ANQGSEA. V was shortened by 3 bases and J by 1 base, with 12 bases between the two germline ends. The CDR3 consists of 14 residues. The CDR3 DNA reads TGCAGCGTTGATAGCACGGATGGTAACTATGGCTACACCTTC. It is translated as CSVDSTDGNYGYTF.

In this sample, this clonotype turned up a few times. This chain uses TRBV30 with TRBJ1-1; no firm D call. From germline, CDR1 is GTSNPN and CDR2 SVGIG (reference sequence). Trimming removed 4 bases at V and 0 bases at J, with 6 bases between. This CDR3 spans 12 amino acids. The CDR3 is CAWTGMNTEAFF. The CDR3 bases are TGTGCCTGGACCGGCATGAACACTGAAGCTTTCTTT. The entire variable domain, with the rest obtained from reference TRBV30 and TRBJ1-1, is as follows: SQTIHQWPATLVQPVGSPLSLECTVEGTSNPNLYWYRQAAGRGLQLLFYSVGIGQISSEVPQNLSASRPQDRQFILSSKKLLLSDSGFYLCAWTGMNTEAFFGQGTRLTVV.

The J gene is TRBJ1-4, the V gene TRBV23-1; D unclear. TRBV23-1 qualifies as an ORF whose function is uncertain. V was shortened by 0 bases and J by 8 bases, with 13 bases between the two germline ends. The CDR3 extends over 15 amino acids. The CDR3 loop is CASSQSGRRKEKLFF. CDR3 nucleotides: TGCGCCAGCAGTCAATCCGGCAGACGGAAAGAAAAACTGTTTTTT.

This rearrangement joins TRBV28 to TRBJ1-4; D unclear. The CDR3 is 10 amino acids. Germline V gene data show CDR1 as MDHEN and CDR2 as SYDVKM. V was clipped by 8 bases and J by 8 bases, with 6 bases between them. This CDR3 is CASGREKLFF. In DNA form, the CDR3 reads TGTGCCAGCGGACGAGAAAAACTGTTTTTT.

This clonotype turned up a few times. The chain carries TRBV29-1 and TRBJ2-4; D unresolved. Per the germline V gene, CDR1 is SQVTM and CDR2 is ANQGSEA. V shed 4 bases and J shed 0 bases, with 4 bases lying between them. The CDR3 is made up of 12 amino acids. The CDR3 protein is CSVVVAKNIQYF. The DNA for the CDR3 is TGCAGCGTTGTGGTAGCCAAAAACATTCAGTACTTC.

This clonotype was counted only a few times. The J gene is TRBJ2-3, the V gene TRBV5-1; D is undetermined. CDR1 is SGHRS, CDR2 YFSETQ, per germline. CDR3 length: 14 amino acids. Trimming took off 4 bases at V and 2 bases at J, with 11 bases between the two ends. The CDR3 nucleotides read TGCGCCAGCAGCATGTCTCGCATCACAGATACGCAGTATTTT. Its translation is CASSMSRITDTQYF.

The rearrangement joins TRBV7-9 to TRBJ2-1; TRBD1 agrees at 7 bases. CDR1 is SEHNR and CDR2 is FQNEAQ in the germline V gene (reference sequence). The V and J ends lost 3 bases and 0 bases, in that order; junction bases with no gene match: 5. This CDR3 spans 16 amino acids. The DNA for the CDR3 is TGTGCCAGCAGCTTTACAGGGGAAAGCTCCTACAATGAGCAGTTCTTC. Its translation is CASSFTGESSYNEQFF.

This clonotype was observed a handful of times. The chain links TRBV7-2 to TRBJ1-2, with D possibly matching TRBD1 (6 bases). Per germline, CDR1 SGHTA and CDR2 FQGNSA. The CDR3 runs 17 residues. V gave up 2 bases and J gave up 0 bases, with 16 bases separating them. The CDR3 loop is CASSLTTGTQANYGYTF. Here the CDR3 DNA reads TGTGCCAGCAGCTTAACGACCGGGACACAAGCTAACTATGGCTACACCTTC.

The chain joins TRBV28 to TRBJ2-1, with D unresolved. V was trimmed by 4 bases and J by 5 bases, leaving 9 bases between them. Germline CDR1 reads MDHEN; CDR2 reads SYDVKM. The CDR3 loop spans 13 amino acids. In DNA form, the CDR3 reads TGTGCCAGCAGTTGGACCCATAACAATGAGCAGTTCTTC. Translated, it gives CASSWTHNNEQFF.

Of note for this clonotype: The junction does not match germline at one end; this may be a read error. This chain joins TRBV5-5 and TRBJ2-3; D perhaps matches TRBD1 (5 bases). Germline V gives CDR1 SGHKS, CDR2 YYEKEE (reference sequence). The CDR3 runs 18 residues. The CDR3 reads CAGSPHEWGGASTDTQYF. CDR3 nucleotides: TGTGCCGGCAGCCCACACGAGTGGGGCGGAGCTAGCACAGATACGCAGTATTTT.

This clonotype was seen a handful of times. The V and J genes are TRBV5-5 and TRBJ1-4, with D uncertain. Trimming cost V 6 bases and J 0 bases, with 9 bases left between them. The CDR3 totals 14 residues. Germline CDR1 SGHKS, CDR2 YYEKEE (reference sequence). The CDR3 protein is CASTNFATNEKLFF. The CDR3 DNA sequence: TGTGCCAGCACAAATTTTGCAACTAATGAAAAACTGTTTTTT.

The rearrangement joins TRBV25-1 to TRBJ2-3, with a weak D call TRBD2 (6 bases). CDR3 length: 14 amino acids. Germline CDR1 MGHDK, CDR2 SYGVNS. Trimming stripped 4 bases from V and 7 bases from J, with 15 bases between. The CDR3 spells CASSVPGLIYTQYF. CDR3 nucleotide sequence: TGTGCCAGCAGTGTGCCGGGACTGATATATACGCAGTATTTT.

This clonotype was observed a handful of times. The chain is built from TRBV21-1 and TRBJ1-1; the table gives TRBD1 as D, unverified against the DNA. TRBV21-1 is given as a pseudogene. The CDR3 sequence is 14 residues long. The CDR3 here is CASSKTGGVSEAFF. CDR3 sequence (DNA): TGTGCCAGCAGCAAGACAGGGGGCGTCTCTGAAGCTTTCTTT.

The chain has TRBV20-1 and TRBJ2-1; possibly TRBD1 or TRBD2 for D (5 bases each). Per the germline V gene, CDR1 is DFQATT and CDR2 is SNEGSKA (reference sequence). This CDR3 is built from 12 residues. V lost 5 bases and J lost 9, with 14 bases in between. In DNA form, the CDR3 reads TGCAGTGCTGGGACGAAAATTGGTGAGCAGTTCTTC. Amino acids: CSAGTKIGEQFF.